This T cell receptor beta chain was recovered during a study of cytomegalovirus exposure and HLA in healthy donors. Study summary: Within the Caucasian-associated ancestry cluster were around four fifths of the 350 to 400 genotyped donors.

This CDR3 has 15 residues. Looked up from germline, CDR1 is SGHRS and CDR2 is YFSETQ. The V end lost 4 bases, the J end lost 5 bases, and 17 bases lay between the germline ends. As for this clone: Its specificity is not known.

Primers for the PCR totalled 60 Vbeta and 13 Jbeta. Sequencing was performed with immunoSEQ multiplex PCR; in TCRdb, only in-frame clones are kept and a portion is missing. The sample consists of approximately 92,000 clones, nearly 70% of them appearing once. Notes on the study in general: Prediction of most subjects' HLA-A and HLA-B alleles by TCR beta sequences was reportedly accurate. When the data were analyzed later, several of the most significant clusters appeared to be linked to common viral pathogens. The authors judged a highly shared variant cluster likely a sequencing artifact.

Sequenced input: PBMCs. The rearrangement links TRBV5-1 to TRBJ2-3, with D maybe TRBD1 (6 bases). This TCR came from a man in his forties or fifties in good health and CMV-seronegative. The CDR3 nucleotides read TGCGCCAGCAGCCCCACCGGGACAATGGGAGATACGCAGTATTTT. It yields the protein CASSPTGTMGDTQYF.